This TCR beta chain was retrieved from a study of regulatory T cells in long-lasting Graves disease. Many counts were recorded for this clonotype. Germline CDR1 is KGHDR and CDR2 is SFDVKD. The CDR3 sequence is 16 residues long. V was clipped by 3 bases and J by 0 bases, with 13 bases between them. Libraries of TCR beta came from iRepertoire HTBI primers plus Arm-PCR of CDR3 regions. TCRdb re-analysed the multiplex PCR reads in MiXCR, keeping a single row per CDR3 protein. The sample consists of approximately 490,000 distinct CDR3 sequences, around 15% of them appearing once. This sample's time point: newly diagnosed GD, antithyroid drugs for less than 3 months. From PBMCs, RNA was extracted and then used to make the TCR library. The data were also submitted as part of a second study, on T cells in Graves' hyperthyroidism and ophthalmopathy.

Sequenced material: peripheral blood mononuclear cells (PBMCs), taken at new diagnosis, from a patient treated with antithyroid drugs. The gene calls are TRBV24-1 and TRBJ2-5, with D tentatively TRBD1 (6 bases). This sequence was found in a man in his forties with Graves disease. The CDR3: CATSDASGTYQETQYF. CDR3 DNA sequence: TGTGCCACCAGTGATGCGTCCGGGACATACCAAGAGACCCAGTACTTC.